Below, 23 T cell receptor beta chains from the same sample are listed, as sequenced in a study of cytomegalovirus exposure and HLA in healthy donors (TCRdb year 2017). The method behind the library was the immunoSEQ multiplex PCR assay. For the multiplex PCR, a mixture combining 60 forward primers for TCR Vbeta segments and 13 reverse primers for TCR Jbeta segments was used. Held by TCRdb, this immuneACCESS table contains in-frame sequences only and omits some clones. Under half of the omission traces to an unresolved V gene where checked; the cause of the rest is unknown. The table for this sample lists about 150,000 clones; approximately 71% of them were counted only once. In total, the top ten clones hold 8% to 13% of the sample. The sequencing sample was made of PBMCs. The receptors stem from a man aged 30-40 years in good health and CMV-seropositive.

J is TRBJ2-5 and V is TRBV28; D remains unclear. The germline V gene has CDR1 MDHEN and CDR2 SYDVKM. Trimming shortened V by 5 bases and J by 2 bases, and 9 bases separated the two germline ends. This CDR3 region has 13 residues. CDR3 bases: TGTGCCAGCAGTGTTCCAGATCAAGAGACCCAGTACTTC. This sequence encodes CASSVPDQETQYF.

Only a few counts were recorded for this clone. This chain links TRBV12-5 with TRBJ1-2, with 11 bases that match TRBD1. Looked up from germline, CDR1 is LGHNT and CDR2 is FRNRAP. The CDR3 runs to 20 residues. J gave up 14 bases and V 0 bases, and 26 bases lay outside the gene matches. The CDR3 region is CASGLVYGHPEGQGAHLRTF. In DNA form, the CDR3 reads TGTGCTAGTGGTTTGGTATATGGCCATCCGGAAGGACAGGGGGCTCATCTGAGGACCTTC.

The chain carries TRBV7-9 and TRBJ2-5, with 10 bases aligning to TRBD1. Germline CDR1 is SEHNR and CDR2 is FQNEAQ (reference sequence). This CDR3 has 18 residues. The V gene end was trimmed by 5 bases and the J gene end by 4 bases; junction bases not matched to a gene: 16. CDR3 loop: CASSPHNLGQGDRETQYF. CDR3 coding DNA: TGTGCCAGCAGCCCCCATAATCTCGGACAGGGGGATCGAGAGACCCAGTACTTC.

The CDR3 nucleotides read TGTGCCAGTTCCCCAGCCCAAGGGACAAGGAGCACAGATACGCAGTATTTT. Translation: CASSPAQGTRSTDTQYF. This rearrangement joins TRBV19 to TRBJ2-3; possible D gene TRBD1, 6 bases. CDR1 is LNHDA, CDR2 SQIVND, per germline (reference sequence). The CDR3 loop spans 17 amino acids. Trimming shortened V by 8 bases and J by 0 bases, and 21 bases separated the two germline ends.

The genes are TRBV2 and TRBJ2-7; possible D gene TRBD2, 6 bases. The germline V gene has CDR1 SNHLY and CDR2 FYNNEI. This CDR3 is built from 14 residues. V lost 2 bases to trimming and J lost 0 bases, with 8 bases between them. The CDR3 DNA is TGTGCCAGCAGTGAAAGCGGGTCCTCCTACGAGCAGTACTTC. Amino acid sequence: CASSESGSSYEQYF.

This rearrangement joins TRBV6-1 to TRBJ2-7; tentative D call: TRBD1 (5 bases). The CDR3 totals 12 residues. The V gene's germline CDR1 is MNHNS and CDR2 SASEGT. V lost 8 bases and J lost 7, with 15 bases in between. The CDR3 protein is CASWRQFGEQYF. In DNA form, the CDR3 reads TGTGCCAGCTGGAGACAGTTTGGAGAGCAGTACTTC.

The rearrangement joins TRBV19 to TRBJ2-7, with 9 bases aligning to TRBD1. The trim removed 6 bases at V and 4 bases at J, leaving 7 bases unmatched. The length of the CDR3 is 14 residues. Germline V lookup: CDR1 LNHDA, CDR2 SQIVND (reference sequence). The CDR3 DNA follows: TGTGCCAGTAGGAGGACAGGGGTTGTTTACGAGCAGTACTTC. Amino acid sequence: CASRRTGVVYEQYF.

The chain employs TRBV7-6 and TRBJ2-2; 7 bases line up with TRBD2. Germline V lookup: CDR1 SGHVS, CDR2 FNYEAQ. This CDR3 is built from 14 residues. V lost 5 bases and J lost 12; bases outside the gene matches: 12. CDR3 loop: CASSHPGGGKQLFF. The DNA of the CDR3 is TGTGCCAGCAGCCATCCCGGCGGGGGAAAGCAGCTGTTTTTT.

The chain couples TRBV15 to TRBJ2-1, with a weak D call TRBD1 (5 bases). The CDR3 sequence is 11 residues long. V lost 3 bases and J lost 10, with 7 bases in between. Germline CDR1 and CDR2: LNHNV and YYDKDF (reference sequence). The CDR3 reads CATSSSGEQFF. In DNA, the CDR3 is TGTGCCACCAGCAGTTCAGGGGAGCAGTTCTTC.

This clone was detected a few times. The V call is TRBV10-1, the J call TRBJ1-1; D perhaps matches TRBD1 (6 bases). Per germline, CDR1 WNHNN and CDR2 SYGVQD (reference sequence). Between the trimmed V and J ends, which lost 7 bases and 1 base, there was a span of 7 bases. This CDR3 has 12 amino acids. The CDR3 region is CASKGQNTEAFF. Here the CDR3 DNA reads TGCGCCAGCAAGGGACAGAACACTGAAGCTTTCTTT.

V usage is TRBV4-1 and J usage is TRBJ2-5; tentatively, D is TRBD2 (5 bases). V was trimmed by 1 base and J by 2 bases, leaving 8 bases between them. The CDR3 sequence is 14 residues long. Germline V CDR1 and CDR2: MGHRA, YSYEKL. The CDR3 DNA is TGCGCCAGCAGCCAAGTGACTACTCAAGAGACCCAGTACTTC. Its protein product is CASSQVTTQETQYF.

This clone has just one count. The chain links TRBV5-1 to TRBJ2-5; 7 bases line up with TRBD2. The V gene end was trimmed by 6 bases and the J gene end by 1 base; junction bases not matched to a gene: 9. This CDR3 contains 15 residues. CDR1 is SGHRS, CDR2 YFSETQ, per germline. CDR3 sequence reads: CASTPGGGAQETQYF. CDR3 nucleotide sequence: TGCGCCAGCACTCCGGGGGGTGGGGCCCAAGAGACCCAGTACTTC.

CDR3 sequence reads: CASSEWGQFSTEAFF. DNA of the CDR3: TGTGCCAGCAGTGAATGGGGACAGTTCTCTACTGAAGCTTTCTTT. The J gene is TRBJ1-1, the V gene TRBV6-1; 7 bases map to TRBD1. Trimming removed 2 bases from V and 5 bases from J; junction bases left unmatched: 8. The CDR3 has 15 residues. Germline V gene lookup returns CDR1 MNHNS and CDR2 SASEGT.

The chain recombines TRBV5-1 with TRBJ2-6; no clear D gene. With 0 bases removed from V and 0 bases from J, the gap between germline ends came to 7 bases. Germline V CDR1 and CDR2: SGHRS, YFSETQ. This CDR3 is built from 16 residues. As DNA, the CDR3 is TGCGCCAGCAGCTTGGACCTAAGCTCTGGGGCCAACGTCCTGACTTTC. Amino acid sequence: CASSLDLSSGANVLTF.

The chain employs TRBV5-4 and TRBJ2-1; maybe TRBD1 (5 bases). The CDR3 has 12 residues. With 3 bases removed from V and 6 bases from J, the gap between germline ends came to 7 bases. Germline CDR1 SGHNT, CDR2 YYREEE (reference sequence). The CDR3 reads CASSSDSNEQFF. CDR3 DNA sequence: TGTGCCAGCAGCTCCGACAGCAATGAGCAGTTCTTC.

The chain couples TRBV9 to TRBJ2-3; maybe TRBD2 (5 bases). Trimming took off 4 bases at V and 3 bases at J, with 21 bases between the two ends. Per the germline V gene, CDR1 is SGDLS and CDR2 is YYNGEE. The CDR3 consists of 17 residues. DNA of the CDR3: TGTGCCAGCAGCACCAAGGGAGACCCCTTGTCGACAGATACGCAGTATTTT. Translating it yields CASSTKGDPLSTDTQYF.

The rearrangement joins TRBV10-2 to TRBJ1-6, with TRBD1 matching over 8 bases. The germline V gene has CDR1 WSHSY and CDR2 SAAADI. The CDR3 runs to 16 residues. The J segment lost 7 bases and the V segment lost 4 bases, leaving 9 bases of the junction unmatched. CDR3 protein: CASSVAGGFGNSPLHF. DNA of the CDR3: TGCGCCAGCAGTGTCGCAGGGGGCTTCGGGAATTCACCCCTCCACTTT.

The gene calls are TRBV5-8 and TRBJ2-5, with 8 bases lining up with TRBD2. Trimming took 4 bases from V and 5 from J; bases not matched to a gene: 16. Per the germline V gene, CDR1 is SGHTS and CDR2 is YDEGEE. The CDR3 sequence is 17 residues long. The CDR3 DNA reads as TGTGCCAGCAGCCAGGTGGCTAGCGGGCCTCGCGGGGAGACCCAGTACTTC. Its protein product is CASSQVASGPRGETQYF.

V and J are TRBV27 and TRBJ2-1; 7 positions match TRBD1. The trim removed 2 bases at V and 9 bases at J, leaving 4 bases unmatched. The germline CDR1 and CDR2 sequences are MNHEY and SMNVEV (reference sequence). CDR3 length: 13 residues. The CDR3 DNA follows: TGTGCCAGCAGTTTAGAGGGGGCCGGTGAGCAGTTCTTC. Translated, it gives CASSLEGAGEQFF.

The rearrangement uses TRBV18 and TRBJ2-7; maybe TRBD1 (7 bases). Germline V gene sequence: CDR1 KGHSH, CDR2 LQKENI. V lost 2 bases and J 3 bases, leaving 26 bases between the germline ends. The CDR3 has 19 residues. As DNA, the CDR3 is TGTGCCAGCTCACCAGAGAGTGAGGGACAGCTTTGGGGACTCTACGAGCAGTACTTC. This translates into CASSPESEGQLWGLYEQYF.

The chain uses TRBV5-8 and TRBJ2-7; D gene uncertain. Per germline, CDR1 SGHTS and CDR2 YDEGEE. Between the trimmed V and J ends, which lost 0 bases and 4 bases, there was a span of 5 bases. This CDR3 is built from 12 residues. For the CDR3, the DNA is TGTGCCAGCAGCTTGGGGGCATACGAGCAGTACTTC. Its protein is CASSLGAYEQYF.

This rearrangement joins TRBV19 to TRBJ2-3; 7 bases align to TRBD2. Germline CDR1 reads LNHDA; CDR2 reads SQIVND (reference sequence). This CDR3 has 13 amino acids. V gave up 5 bases and J gave up 2 bases; unmatched junction bases: 1. The CDR3 coding sequence is TGTGCCAGTAGTGGGGGGGTCACAGATACGCAGTATTTT. Protein product: CASSGGVTDTQYF.

The genes are TRBV28 and TRBJ1-1; a weak D match, TRBD1 (6 bases). This CDR3 has 16 amino acids. With 5 bases removed from V and 4 bases from J, the gap between germline ends came to 20 bases. CDR1 and CDR2 (germline): MDHEN, SYDVKM. CDR3 loop: CASSQGQPWLSTEAFF. The CDR3 DNA reads as TGTGCCAGCAGTCAAGGACAGCCCTGGCTTAGCACTGAAGCTTTCTTT.